Listed below are T cell receptor beta chains from one sample, sequenced in a study of blood T cell dynamics during melanoma immunotherapy. Produced via immunoSEQ multiplex PCR; TCRdb's table is partial and in-frame only. The sample lists about 6,300 clones; over 90% were seen once. Source: cell-free DNA from blood, taken from a patient treated with checkpoint blockade. These receptor sequences come from a human donor with melanoma. Each CDR3 is given with its conserved first and last residue. The D gene is left open where the match is weak. Clone size is given for some rows only: seen once, a few or many times, or a class if the clone is expanded.

abundance,d_gene,v_gene,j_gene,CDR3nt,CDR3aa
-,TRBD2,TRBV5-4,TRBJ2-5,TGTGCCAGCAGCACAGAGGGACTAGCGGGAGAGACCCAGTACTTC,CASSTEGLAGETQYF
-,TRBD2,TRBV19,TRBJ2-3,TGTGCCAGTAAAACCGGGACTACTAGCACAGATACGCAGTATTTT,CASKTGTTSTDTQYF
-,-,TRBV7-2,TRBJ1-1,TGTGCCAGCAGCTTATTAGGGGCCCTCGAAGCTTTCTTT,CASSLLGALEAFF
few,TRBD2,TRBV7-3,TRBJ2-1,TGTGCCAGCAGCCGGACTAGCGGGGACTACAATGAGCAGTTCTTC,CASSRTSGDYNEQFF
-,TRBD2,TRBV19,TRBJ2-7,TGTGCCAGTAGTGAGCGGGAGCCCGCCGAGCAGTACTTC,CASSEREPAEQYF
-,-,TRBV7-8,TRBJ2-3,TGTGCCAGCAGCCTCCAGGCAGATACGCAGTATTTT,CASSLQADTQYF
-,-,TRBV5-8,TRBJ2-7,TGTGCCAGCAGCTTGGAGGACTCGGGGGAGTTCTCCTACGAGCAGTACTTC,CASSLEDSGEFSYEQYF
-,-,TRBV5-1,TRBJ2-1,TGCGCCAGCAGCAATCTTGGCAATGAGCAGTTCTTC,CASSNLGNEQFF
-,-,TRBV28,TRBJ1-2,TGTGCCAGCAGTTTAAGTGTGGCAGGGAGTCTTCCCACCTTC,CASSLSVAGSLPTF
once,TRBD1,TRBV5-1,TRBJ1-4,TGCGCCAGCACTCGGGACAGCCCTTTAGAAAAACTGTTTTTT,CASTRDSPLEKLFF
few,-,TRBV12-5,TRBJ1-2,TGTGCTAGTGGTCGTTGGGGGAACTATGGCTACACCTTC,CASGRWGNYGYTF
-,-,TRBV5-4,TRBJ2-7,TGTGCCAGCAGCGTGGACGGTTCCTACGAGCAGTACTTC,CASSVDGSYEQYF
-,-,TRBV6-1,TRBJ1-2,TGTGCCAGCAGTGAAAGAACGGCGAGGGGGGGTAGCGATGGCTACACCTTC,CASSERTARGGSDGYTF
-,TRBD1,TRBV4-3,TRBJ2-2,TGCGCCAGCAGCCAAGATGGACAGGGCACCGGGGAGCTGTTTTTT,CASSQDGQGTGELFF
-,-,TRBV11-2,TRBJ2-1,TGTGCCAGCAGCTTAATTGCTAGCTACAATGAGCAGTTCTTC,CASSLIASYNEQFF
-,-,TRBV7-9,TRBJ2-1,TGTGCCAGCAGCTTCGACAGTCGAGCCCCCGATGGGCAGTTCTTC,CASSFDSRAPDGQFF
-,-,TRBV5-1,TRBJ2-3,TGCGCCAGCAGCTTGGCAGGGCCAGGGGCAGATACGCAGTATTTT,CASSLAGPGADTQYF
-,TRBD1,TRBV2,TRBJ1-1,TGTGCCAGCAGTGAACTTGGACAGGGGGTGGGAACTGAAGCTTTCTTT,CASSELGQGVGTEAFF
-,TRBD1,TRBV5-4,TRBJ1-1,TGTGCCAGCAGCTCAGCTCAGGGGGCGCAGAACACTGAAGCTTTCTTT,CASSSAQGAQNTEAFF
once,-,TRBV6-1,TRBJ1-5,TGTGCCAGCAGTGGTCAGGGGAAGAGTCAGCCCCAGCATTTT,CASSGQGKSQPQHF
-,TRBD1,TRBV19,TRBJ2-2,TGTGCCAGTAGTATAGGGACAGGTGACACCGGGGAGCTGTTTTTT,CASSIGTGDTGELFF
-,TRBD1,TRBV5-6,TRBJ2-1,TGTGCCAGCAGCTCGGACAGGGACAACATCCACAATGAGCAGTTCTTC,CASSSDRDNIHNEQFF
-,TRBD1,TRBV10-1,TRBJ1-3,TGCGCCAGCAGGTGGACAGGGGCTGGAAACACCATATATTTT,CASRWTGAGNTIYF
-,TRBD1,TRBV18,TRBJ1-6,TGTGCCAGCTCAGACAGGGGATATTCACCCCTCCACTTT,CASSDRGYSPLHF
-,-,TRBV7-3,TRBJ1-2,TGTGCCAGCAGCCCCGATAGAGTCTATGGCTACACCTTC,CASSPDRVYGYTF
-,TRBD1,TRBV28,TRBJ2-1,TGTGCCAGCTCCATCCCCGGGACAGGGAGGAATGAGCAGTTCTTC,CASSIPGTGRNEQFF
-,-,TRBV5-5,TRBJ2-5,TGTGCCAGCAGCTTAGGTAGCGGACAAGAGACCCAGTACTTC,CASSLGSGQETQYF
-,-,TRBV27,TRBJ2-3,TGTGCCAGCAGTTTGGGCATCGACACAGATACGCAGTATTTT,CASSLGIDTDTQYF
-,-,TRBV11-3,TRBJ2-2,TGTGCCAGCAGCCCGTCCCCTTGGGTGGCGGAGAACACCGGGGAGCTGTTTTTT,CASSPSPWVAENTGELFF
-,-,TRBV7-9,TRBJ1-5,TGTGCCAGCAGCGACTCTACAGGGAGCAGCAATCAGCCCCAGCATTTT,CASSDSTGSSNQPQHF
-,-,TRBV14,TRBJ2-2,TGTGCCAGCAGCCAAGGGCTCCAGGCCACCCTTAAAGGGGAGCTGTTTTTT,CASSQGLQATLKGELFF
few,-,TRBV19,TRBJ1-5,TGTGCCAGTAGTCTCGCCGGGGGACCGAGCAATCAGCCCCAGCATTTT,CASSLAGGPSNQPQHF
-,TRBD1,TRBV6-5,TRBJ2-7,TGTGCCAGCAGTGGGACAGGGGGCTACGAGCAGTACTTC,CASSGTGGYEQYF